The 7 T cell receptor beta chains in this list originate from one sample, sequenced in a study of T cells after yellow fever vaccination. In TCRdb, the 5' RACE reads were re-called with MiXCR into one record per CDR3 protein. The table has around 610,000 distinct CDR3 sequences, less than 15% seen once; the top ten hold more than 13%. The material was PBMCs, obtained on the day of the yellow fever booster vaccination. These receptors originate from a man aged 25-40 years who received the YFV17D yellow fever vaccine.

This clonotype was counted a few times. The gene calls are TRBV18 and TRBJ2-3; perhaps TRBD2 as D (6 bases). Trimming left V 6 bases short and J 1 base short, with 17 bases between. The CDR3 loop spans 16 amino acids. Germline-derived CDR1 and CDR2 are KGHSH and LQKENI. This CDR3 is CASSSKGEAGTDTQYF. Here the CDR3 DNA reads TGTGCCAGCTCGTCAAAAGGGGAGGCCGGCACAGATACGCAGTATTTT. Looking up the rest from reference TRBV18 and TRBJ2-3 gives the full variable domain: NAGVMQNPRHLVRRRGQEARLRCSPMKGHSHVYWYRQLPEEGLKFMVYLQKENIIDESGMPKERFSAEFPKEGPSILRIQQVVRGDSAAYFCASSSKGEAGTDTQYFGPGTRLTVL.

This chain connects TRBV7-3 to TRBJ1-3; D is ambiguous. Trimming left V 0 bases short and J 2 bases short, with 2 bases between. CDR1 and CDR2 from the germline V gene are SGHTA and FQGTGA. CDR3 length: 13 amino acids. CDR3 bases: TGTGCCAGCAGCTTAACGGCTGGAAACACCATATATTTT. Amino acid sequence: CASSLTAGNTIYF.

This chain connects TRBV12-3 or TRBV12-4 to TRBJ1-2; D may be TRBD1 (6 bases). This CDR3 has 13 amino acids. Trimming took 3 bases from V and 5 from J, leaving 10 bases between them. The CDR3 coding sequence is TGTGCCAGCAGTTTTGAGGACAGATATGGCTACACCTTC. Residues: CASSFEDRYGYTF.

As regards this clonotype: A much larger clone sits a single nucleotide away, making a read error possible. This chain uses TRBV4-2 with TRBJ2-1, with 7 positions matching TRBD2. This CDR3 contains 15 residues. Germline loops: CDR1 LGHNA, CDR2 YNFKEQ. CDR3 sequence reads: CASRPLATSYNERFF. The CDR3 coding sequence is TGTGCCAGCAGACCACTAGCGACCTCCTACAATGAGCGGTTCTTC.

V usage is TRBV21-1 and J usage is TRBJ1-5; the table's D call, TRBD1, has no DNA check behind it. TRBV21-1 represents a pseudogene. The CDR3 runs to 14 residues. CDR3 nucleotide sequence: TGTGCCAGCAGCGAGGGGGAAAGCAATCAGCCCCAGCATTTT. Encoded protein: CASSEGESNQPQHF.

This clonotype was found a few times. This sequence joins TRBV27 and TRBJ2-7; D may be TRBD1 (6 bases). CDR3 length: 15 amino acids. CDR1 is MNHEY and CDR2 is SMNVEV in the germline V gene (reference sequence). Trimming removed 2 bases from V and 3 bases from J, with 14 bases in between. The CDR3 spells CASSLEGQGNYEQYF. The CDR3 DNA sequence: TGTGCCAGCAGTTTAGAAGGCCAGGGGAACTACGAGCAGTACTTC.

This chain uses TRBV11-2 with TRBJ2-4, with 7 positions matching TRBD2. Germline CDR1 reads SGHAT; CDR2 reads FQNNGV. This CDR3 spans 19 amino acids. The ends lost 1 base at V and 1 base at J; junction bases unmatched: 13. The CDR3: CASSLVSGGGRGAKNIQYF. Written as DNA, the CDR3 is TGTGCCAGCAGCTTAGTATCCGGTGGCGGGAGAGGTGCCAAAAACATTCAGTACTTC.